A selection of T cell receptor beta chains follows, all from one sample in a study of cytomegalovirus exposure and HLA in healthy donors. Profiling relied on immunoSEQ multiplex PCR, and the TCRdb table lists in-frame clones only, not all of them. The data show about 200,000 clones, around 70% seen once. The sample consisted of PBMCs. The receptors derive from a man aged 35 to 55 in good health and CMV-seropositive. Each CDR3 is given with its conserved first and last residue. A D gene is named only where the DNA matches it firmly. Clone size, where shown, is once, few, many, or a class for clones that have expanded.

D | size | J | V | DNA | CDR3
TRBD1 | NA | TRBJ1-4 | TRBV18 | TGTGCCAGCTCACCCTACATCCGGGACAGCTTCATGGGGAATGAAAAACTGTTTTTT | CASSPYIRDSFMGNEKLFF
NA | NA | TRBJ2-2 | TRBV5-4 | TGTGCCAGCAGCTTAAGCCTAAACACCGGGGAGCTGTTTTTT | CASSLSLNTGELFF
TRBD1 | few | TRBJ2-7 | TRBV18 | TGTGCCAGCTCACCCGGACAGGGGGCTTTCGTGTCAACCTACGAGCAGTACTTC | CASSPGQGAFVSTYEQYF
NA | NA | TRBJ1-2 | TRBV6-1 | TGTGCCAGCAGCCGGGTCTATGGCTACACCTTC | CASSRVYGYTF
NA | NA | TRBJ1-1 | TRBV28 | TGTGCCAGCACCCAAAGCGGCCCTGGTGAAGCTTTCTTT | CASTQSGPGEAFF
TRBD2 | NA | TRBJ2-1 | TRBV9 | TGTGCCAGCAGCGTAGGGGCTAGCGGGGGCCTCCTTCCCGCATACAATGAGCAGTTCTTC | CASSVGASGGLLPAYNEQFF
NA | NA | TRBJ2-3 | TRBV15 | TGTGCCACCAGCACCTTTGAGGGGGAGACTAGCACAGATACGCAGTATTTT | CATSTFEGETSTDTQYF
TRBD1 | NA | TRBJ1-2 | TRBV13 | TGTGCCAGCAGCCAAGGGGGCAACTATGGCTACACCTTC | CASSQGGNYGYTF
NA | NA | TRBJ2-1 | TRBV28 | TGTGCCAGCAGCGGATCGGACAGACTCTACAATGAGCAGTTCTTC | CASSGSDRLYNEQFF
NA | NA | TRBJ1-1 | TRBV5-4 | TGTGCCAGCAGTCCGGGAGGGGACACTGAAGCTTTCTTT | CASSPGGDTEAFF
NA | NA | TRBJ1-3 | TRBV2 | TGTGCCAGCAGGAGAGACAGGTCTGGAAACACCATATATTTT | CASRRDRSGNTIYF
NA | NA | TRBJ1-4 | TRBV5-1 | TGCGCCAGCAGCTTGGCCGGGAGTAATGAAAAACTGTTTTTT | CASSLAGSNEKLFF
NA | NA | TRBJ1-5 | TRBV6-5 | TGTGCCAGCAGTTACTTGGGACTCGGCAATCAGCCCCAGCATTTT | CASSYLGLGNQPQHF
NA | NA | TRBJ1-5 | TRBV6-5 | TGTGCCAGCAGTTACGGGACACTTAGCAATCAGCCCCAGCATTTT | CASSYGTLSNQPQHF
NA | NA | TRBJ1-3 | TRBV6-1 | TGTGCCAGCAGTGCCCGGGACAACTCTGGAAACACCATATATTTT | CASSARDNSGNTIYF
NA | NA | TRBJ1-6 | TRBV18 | TGTGCCAGCTCACTTGCAGGGGTGAAAGACTATAATTCACCCCTCCACTTT | CASSLAGVKDYNSPLHF
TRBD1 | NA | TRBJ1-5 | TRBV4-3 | TGCGCCAGCAGCCAAGATGGATCGGGACAGGGGGCTCAGCCCCAGCATTTT | CASSQDGSGQGAQPQHF
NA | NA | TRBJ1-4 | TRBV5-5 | TGTGCCAGCAGCATCGGGACTGTTGAAAAACTGTTTTTT | CASSIGTVEKLFF
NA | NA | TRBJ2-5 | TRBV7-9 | TGTTCCAGCAGTAGAACAGGGGTTAGCGGAGAGACCCAGTACTTC | CSSSRTGVSGETQYF
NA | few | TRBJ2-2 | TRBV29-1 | TGCAGCGTTGGCGGGCCTGGAGCGAACACCGGGGAGCTGTTTTTT | CSVGGPGANTGELFF
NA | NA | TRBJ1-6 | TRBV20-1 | TGCAGTGCTGTTATCACAGGGTTCGCCCACTTT | CSAVITGFAHF